The clone carrying this T cell receptor beta chain was seen only once. Its antigen is as yet unknown. Included in the TCR beta cDNA libraries were unique molecular identifiers. TCRdb independently ran MiXCR on the PCR reads; one entry per CDR3 protein. The sample holds fewer than 850,000 distinct CDR3 sequences, approximately 44% seen once. The data are from a study of post-analysis software for immune sequencing data. Study-level background: Relapsing-remitting, secondary progressive and progressive-relapsing multiple sclerosis were all included among the disease courses. Points from the study as a whole: In multiple sclerosis, normalized Chao1 diversity was significantly below that of controls. Pronounced co-clustering by F measure was evident among identically batched samples.

This clonotype originated in a girl aged 5 to 17 with multiple sclerosis. Sequenced material: blood.

The CDR3 loop reads CSVADHSGDEQFF. DNA for the CDR3: TGCAGCGTTGCCGACCACTCGGGAGATGAGCAGTTCTTC. The rearrangement uses TRBV29-1 and TRBJ2-1; maybe TRBD2 (6 bases). V was pared by 4 bases and J by 8 bases, with 15 bases between. This CDR3 comprises 13 residues. CDR1 is SQVTM and CDR2 is ANQGSEA in the germline V gene.